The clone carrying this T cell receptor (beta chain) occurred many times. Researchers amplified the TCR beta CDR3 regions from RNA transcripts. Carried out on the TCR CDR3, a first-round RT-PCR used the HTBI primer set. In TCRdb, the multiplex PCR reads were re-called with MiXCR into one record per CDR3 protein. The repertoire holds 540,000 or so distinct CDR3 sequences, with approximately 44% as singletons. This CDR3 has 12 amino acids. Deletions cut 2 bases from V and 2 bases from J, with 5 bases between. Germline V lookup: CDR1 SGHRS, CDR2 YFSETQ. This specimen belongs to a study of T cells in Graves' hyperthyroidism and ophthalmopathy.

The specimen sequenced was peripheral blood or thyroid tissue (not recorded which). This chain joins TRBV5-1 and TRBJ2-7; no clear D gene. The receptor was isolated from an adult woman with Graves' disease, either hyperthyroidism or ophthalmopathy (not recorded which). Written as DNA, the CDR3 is TGCGCCAGCAGCTTTTCCCCCTACGAGCAGTACTTC. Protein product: CASSFSPYEQYF.